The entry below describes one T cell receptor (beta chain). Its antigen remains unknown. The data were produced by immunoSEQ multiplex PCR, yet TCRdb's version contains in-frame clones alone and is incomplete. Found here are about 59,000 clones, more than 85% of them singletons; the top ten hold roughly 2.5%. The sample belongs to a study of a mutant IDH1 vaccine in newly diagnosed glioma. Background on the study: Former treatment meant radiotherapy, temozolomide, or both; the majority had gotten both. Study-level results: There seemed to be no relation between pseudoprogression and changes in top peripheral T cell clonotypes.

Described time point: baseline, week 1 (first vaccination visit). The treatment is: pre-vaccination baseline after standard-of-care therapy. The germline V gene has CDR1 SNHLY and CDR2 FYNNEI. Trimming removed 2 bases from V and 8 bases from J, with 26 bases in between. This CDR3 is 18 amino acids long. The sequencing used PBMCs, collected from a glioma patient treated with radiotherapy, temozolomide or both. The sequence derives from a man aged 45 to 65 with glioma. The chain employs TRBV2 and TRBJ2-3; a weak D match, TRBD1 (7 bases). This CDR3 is CASSESPRTFSQGGTQYF. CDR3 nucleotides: TGTGCCAGCAGTGAATCCCCCCGGACTTTTTCGCAGGGGGGTACGCAGTATTTT.